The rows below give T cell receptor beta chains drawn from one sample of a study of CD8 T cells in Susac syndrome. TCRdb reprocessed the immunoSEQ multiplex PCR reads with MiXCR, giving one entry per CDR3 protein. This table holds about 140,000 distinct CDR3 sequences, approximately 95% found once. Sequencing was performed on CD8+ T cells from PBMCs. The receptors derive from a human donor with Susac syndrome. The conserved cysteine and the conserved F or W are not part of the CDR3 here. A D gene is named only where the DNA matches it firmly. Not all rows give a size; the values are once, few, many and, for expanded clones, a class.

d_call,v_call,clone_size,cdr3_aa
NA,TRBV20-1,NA,SASIWGPYLNEQF
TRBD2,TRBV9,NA,ASSAVAGGDYEQY
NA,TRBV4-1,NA,ASSQVVEGPQH
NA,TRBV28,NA,ASSFQTTGHEQY
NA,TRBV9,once,ASSVSGGGLKNEQF
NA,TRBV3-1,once,ASSQGWGSYNEQF
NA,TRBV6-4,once,ASSEPRGGNGNQPQH
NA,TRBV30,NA,AWRNWGFAGELF
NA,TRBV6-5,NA,ASSQGPTEQY
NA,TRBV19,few,ASSPGYGYT
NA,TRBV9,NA,ASSVGGVSYGYT
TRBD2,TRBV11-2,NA,ASRGGYNEQF
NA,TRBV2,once,AGARIAPSRNTEAF